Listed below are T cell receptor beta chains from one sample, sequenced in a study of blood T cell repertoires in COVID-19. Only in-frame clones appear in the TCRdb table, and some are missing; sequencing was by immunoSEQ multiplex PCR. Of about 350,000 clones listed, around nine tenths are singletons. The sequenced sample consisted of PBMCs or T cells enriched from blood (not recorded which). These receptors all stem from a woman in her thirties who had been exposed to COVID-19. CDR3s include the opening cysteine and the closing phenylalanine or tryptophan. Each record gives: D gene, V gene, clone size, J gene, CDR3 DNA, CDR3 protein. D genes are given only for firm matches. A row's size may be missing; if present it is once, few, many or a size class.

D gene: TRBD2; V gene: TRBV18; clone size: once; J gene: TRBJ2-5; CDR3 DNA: TGTGCCAGCTCACCGCAGGAGCGGGAGTGGGGGGAGACCCAGTACTTC; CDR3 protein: CASSPQEREWGETQYF
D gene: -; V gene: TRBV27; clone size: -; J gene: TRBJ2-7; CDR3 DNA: TGTGCCAGCAGTTTTCACCGAACAGGTTTTACTTCCTACGAGCAGTACTTC; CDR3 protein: CASSFHRTGFTSYEQYF
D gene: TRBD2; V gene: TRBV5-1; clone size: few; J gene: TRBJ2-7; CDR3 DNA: TGCGCCAGCAGCTTGCTTGGGTCGGGAGGGTCTGGGGAGCAGTACTTC; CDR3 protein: CASSLLGSGGSGEQYF
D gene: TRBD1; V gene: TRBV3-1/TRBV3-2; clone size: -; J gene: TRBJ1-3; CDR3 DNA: TGTGCCAGCAGCCCGTCGACAGGGTTGGGAAACACCATATATTTT; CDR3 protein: CASSPSTGLGNTIYF
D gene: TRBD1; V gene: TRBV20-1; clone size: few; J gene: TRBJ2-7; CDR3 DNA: TGCAGTGCTAGTGGAATGGGACAGGGGGGAAACGAGCAGTACTTC; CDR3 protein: CSASGMGQGGNEQYF
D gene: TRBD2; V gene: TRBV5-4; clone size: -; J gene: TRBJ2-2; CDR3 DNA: TGTGCCAGCGGAACTCTAGCGGGATTAAACACCGGGGAGCTGTTTTTT; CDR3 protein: CASGTLAGLNTGELFF
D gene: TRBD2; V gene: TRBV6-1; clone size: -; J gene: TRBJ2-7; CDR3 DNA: TGTGCCAGCAGTGAAGAATGGGGACTAGCGGGAGGCGAGCAGTACTTC; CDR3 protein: CASSEEWGLAGGEQYF
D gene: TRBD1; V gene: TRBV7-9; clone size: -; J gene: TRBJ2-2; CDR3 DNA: TGTGCCAGCAGCTTCCCAGGGGGCTACACCGGGGAGCTGTTTTTT; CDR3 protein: CASSFPGGYTGELFF
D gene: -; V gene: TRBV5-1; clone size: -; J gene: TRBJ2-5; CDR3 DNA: TGCGCCAGCAGCTTGAATGACTATGGAGAGACCCAGTACTTC; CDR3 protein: CASSLNDYGETQYF
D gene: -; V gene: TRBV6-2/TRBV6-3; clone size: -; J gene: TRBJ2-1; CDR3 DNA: TGTGCCAGCAGTTACGGAATTTGGGTTAGCGGAGGAAGCTCCTACAATGAGCAGTTCTTC; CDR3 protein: CASSYGIWVSGGSSYNEQFF
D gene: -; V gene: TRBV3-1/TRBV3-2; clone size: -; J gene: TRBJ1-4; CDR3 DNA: TGTGCCAGCAGCCAAGGAGCAACTAATGAAAAACTGTTTTTT; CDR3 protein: CASSQGATNEKLFF
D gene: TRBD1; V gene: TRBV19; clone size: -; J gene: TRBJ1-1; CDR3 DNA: TGTGCCAGTAGCCCAACGGGACAGGGAACGTCAGAAGCTTTCTTT; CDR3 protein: CASSPTGQGTSEAFF